The 18 T cell receptor beta chains reported below all come from one sample, sequenced in a study of T-cell memory formation after mild COVID-19. TCRdb re-analysed the 5' RACE reads in MiXCR, keeping a single row per CDR3 protein. The profile shows tens of thousands of distinct CDR3 sequences, about 13% of them singletons. The source material was PBMCs or a T cell subset sorted from them (not recorded which). The receptors stem from a man aged 18 to 30 who had mild COVID-19 (a few samples of this study predate the infection). Cell type and time point are not known.

The chain couples TRBV5-6 to TRBJ1-1; D unresolved. Trimming pared 0 bases from V and 7 bases from J, leaving 10 bases between. The CDR3 is 13 amino acids. Per germline, CDR1 SGHDT and CDR2 YYEEEE. The CDR3 protein is CASSLGTPYEAFF. The CDR3 bases are TGTGCCAGCAGCTTGGGGACTCCATATGAAGCTTTCTTT.

This clonotype appeared a few times. The J gene is TRBJ2-1, the V gene TRBV10-3; 11 bases map to TRBD2. Trimming removed 7 bases from V and 0 bases from J; junction bases left unmatched: 11. The CDR3 spans 18 residues. Germline values: CDR1 ENHRY, CDR2 SYGVKD. The CDR3 nucleotides read TGTGCCATCACCGAGGACGTAGCGGGGGGGAGCTCCTACAATGAGCAGTTCTTC. Amino acid sequence: CAITEDVAGGSSYNEQFF.

The sample holds a few counts of this clonotype. This chain connects TRBV4-3 to TRBJ1-2; D might be TRBD1 (6 bases). Germline assignment: CDR1 LGHNA and CDR2 YSLEER. V was trimmed by 1 base and J by 4 bases, leaving 16 bases between them. The CDR3 runs 16 residues. The DNA of the CDR3 is TGCGCCAGCAGCCAAGGCGTACGACAGGCTGGCTATGGCTACACCTTC. Translation gives CASSQGVRQAGYGYTF.

V is TRBV7-9 and J is TRBJ2-7; TRBD1 matches at 7 bases. With 7 bases clipped from V and 9 bases from J, the junction kept 12 bases outside the gene matches. Per germline, CDR1 SEHNR and CDR2 FQNEAQ (reference sequence). The CDR3 has 13 amino acids. The CDR3 sequence is CASTDTGVDSQYF. The CDR3 bases are TGTGCCAGCACCGATACAGGGGTCGACTCGCAGTACTTC.

The chain combines TRBV5-4 with TRBJ2-7, with D tentatively TRBD1 (5 bases). CDR1 is SGHNT, CDR2 YYREEE, per germline (reference sequence). V lost 4 bases and J lost 4, with 15 bases in between. The CDR3 has 14 residues. This CDR3 reads CASSPALTAYEQYF. CDR3 sequence (DNA): TGTGCCAGCAGCCCAGCCCTGACAGCTTACGAGCAGTACTTC. The variable domain in full, with the rest retrieved from reference TRBV5-4 and TRBJ2-7, is ETGVTQSPTHLIKTRGQQVTLRCSSQSGHNTVSWYQQALGQGPQFIFQYYREEENGRGNFPPRFSGLQFPNYSSELNVNALELDDSALYLCASSPALTAYEQYFGPGTRLTVT.

Only a few counts were recorded for this clonotype. In nucleotides, the CDR3 is TGTGCCAGCAGTTACGGGGGCCTCTACAATGAGCAGTTCTTC. This codes for CASSYGGLYNEQFF. The chain is built from TRBV6-5 and TRBJ2-1; possibly TRBD1 for D (6 bases). The V end was cut by 2 bases, the J end by 3 bases, with 8 bases between. The CDR3 length is 14 residues. Germline V gene sequence: CDR1 MNHEY, CDR2 SVGAGI.

The chain is built from TRBV4-3 and TRBJ2-1, with D perhaps matching TRBD1 (5 bases). This CDR3 comprises 15 residues. Germline loops: CDR1 LGHNA, CDR2 YSLEER. Between the trimmed V and J ends, which lost 0 bases and 7 bases, there was a span of 13 bases. The CDR3 region is CASSQDWGGANEQFF. The CDR3 DNA reads as TGCGCCAGCAGCCAAGATTGGGGCGGCGCAAATGAGCAGTTCTTC.

The rearrangement links TRBV20-1 to TRBJ1-1, with no clear D. Germline V gene lookup returns CDR1 DFQATT and CDR2 SNEGSKA (reference sequence). The CDR3 covers 12 residues. Trimming took off 1 base at V and 5 bases at J, with 8 bases between the two ends. The CDR3 is CSARGGETEAFF. As DNA, the CDR3 is TGCAGTGCTAGAGGCGGAGAAACTGAAGCTTTCTTT.

The CDR3 sequence is CASSYSLETQYF. Written as DNA, the CDR3 is TGTGCCAGCAGTTACTCACTAGAGACCCAGTACTTC. The chain recombines TRBV6-5 with TRBJ2-5; D is unclear. V lost 0 bases to trimming and J lost 4 bases, with 3 bases between them. From germline, CDR1 is MNHEY and CDR2 SVGAGI. This CDR3 contains 12 residues.

The gene calls are TRBV15 and TRBJ2-1; 10 nucleotides align to TRBD2. The CDR3 covers 17 residues. Germline V gene lookup returns CDR1 LNHNV and CDR2 YYDKDF (reference sequence). Germline trimming cut 0 bases from V and 4 bases from J; bases unmatched to any gene: 6. Here the CDR3 reads CATSRDPSGGAYNEQFF. The CDR3 nucleotides are TGTGCCACCAGCAGAGATCCCAGCGGGGGGGCGTACAATGAGCAGTTCTTC.

This clonotype was counted a few times. The genes are TRBV7-9 and TRBJ1-1; no definite D call. V gave up 3 bases and J gave up 0 bases, with 11 bases separating them. CDR3 length: 15 amino acids. Per the germline V gene, CDR1 is SEHNR and CDR2 is FQNEAQ (reference sequence). In DNA, the CDR3 is TGTGCCAGCAGCTTGATTTCAGGAATGAACACTGAAGCTTTCTTT. Protein product: CASSLISGMNTEAFF.

The rearrangement joins TRBV27 to TRBJ2-3; D gene unclear. V was pared by 6 bases and J by 0 bases, with 7 bases between. The CDR3 totals 13 residues. Germline CDR1 is MNHEY and CDR2 is SMNVEV (reference sequence). The CDR3 here is CASSPLSTDTQYF. In DNA, the CDR3 is TGTGCCAGCAGCCCTCTCAGCACAGATACGCAGTATTTT.

This clonotype came up a few times. J is TRBJ2-7 and V is TRBV23-1; D not resolved. TRBV23-1 is marked as an open reading frame, function uncertain. Trimming shortened V by 6 bases and J by 6 bases, and 15 bases separated the two germline ends. This CDR3 region has 13 residues. CDR3 nucleotide sequence: TGCGCCAGCAGAACACGGAGAACTTCCGAGCAGTACGTC. It is translated as CASRTRRTSEQYV.

This clonotype was recorded a few times. The chain's CDR3 is CASNMNQDRGRKLFF. The DNA of the CDR3 is TGTGCCAGCAATATGAACCAGGACAGGGGGCGAAAACTGTTTTTT. The gene calls are TRBV12-3 or TRBV12-4 and TRBJ1-4; TRBD1 agrees at 11 bases. The CDR3 is 15 amino acids. V dropped 7 bases and J dropped 10; count of bases not matched to a gene: 11.

This clonotype has a count of ten or more. The chain is built from TRBV7-6 and TRBJ2-7; TRBD2 matches 11 bases. The CDR3 is 21 amino acids. V lost 0 bases and J lost 1; bases outside the gene matches: 17. Germline lookup yields CDR1 SGHVS and CDR2 FNYEAQ. The CDR3 DNA reads as TGTGCCAGCAGCTTAGCTCCCGGAGGTCTAGCGGGGGGCCACCGATCCTACGAGCAGTACTTC. It encodes CASSLAPGGLAGGHRSYEQYF.

This clonotype was counted a few times. V is TRBV28 and J is TRBJ2-5; 10 nucleotides match TRBD2. This CDR3 spans 16 amino acids. The junction had 7 bases not matched to a gene; V was cut back by 2 bases and J by 4 bases. Germline CDR1 MDHEN, CDR2 SYDVKM. The CDR3: CASSLESGGAGETQYF. The DNA of the CDR3 is TGTGCCAGCAGTTTAGAAAGCGGGGGGGCCGGAGAGACCCAGTACTTC.

This clonotype was observed a few times. The V gene is TRBV12-3 or TRBV12-4, the J gene TRBJ2-7; possibly TRBD2 for D (5 bases). The V end lost 5 bases, the J end lost 3 bases, and 14 bases lay between the germline ends. This CDR3 comprises 14 residues. CDR3 coding DNA: TGTGCCAGCAGTACCGGGCCGAGGGACTACGAGCAGTACTTC. Amino acids: CASSTGPRDYEQYF.

In its sample, this clonotype was seen a few times. CDR3: CASSSDRTGTDTQYF. DNA of the CDR3: TGTGCCAGCAGTTCGGATCGGACAGGCACAGATACGCAGTATTTT. The chain is built from TRBV27 and TRBJ2-3; D perhaps matches TRBD1 (6 bases). CDR3 length equals 15 residues. Germline V gives CDR1 MNHEY, CDR2 SMNVEV (reference sequence). Trimming shortened V by 4 bases and J by 1 base, and 12 bases separated the two germline ends.